This section outlines one TCR beta chain sequence together with its context. Its antigen is not known. Trimming cost V 4 bases and J 7 bases; bases outside gene matches: 15. Germline CDR1 SGHDT, CDR2 YYEEEE. The CDR3 has 16 residues. The record originates from a study of radiotherapy plus CTLA-4 blockade in lung cancer. The table came from immunoSEQ multiplex PCR; TCRdb's copy has only in-frame clones and leaves some out. The sample includes tens of thousands of clones, 70% to 80% of them seen just once. Chemo-refractory metastatic non-small-cell lung cancer patients were treated with focal radiation plus CTLA-4 blockade with ipilimumab. Broader study findings: The authors reported that early blood T cell clone dynamics, with interferon-beta, best predicted response. Clones derived from tumor TCRs expanded in blood after radiotherapy plus ipilimumab.

J is TRBJ1-2 and V is TRBV5-6; 8 bases align to TRBD1. This receptor was identified in a human donor with non-small cell lung cancer who had a complete response to radiotherapy plus ipilimumab. The sample was peripheral blood, taken from a patient treated with radiotherapy plus ipilimumab. CDR3 region: CASSPFDAGGFGGYTF. In DNA form, the CDR3 reads TGTGCCAGCAGCCCGTTTGATGCAGGGGGCTTCGGTGGCTACACCTTC.